This T cell receptor (beta chain) was sequenced during a study of blood T cell repertoires in COVID-19. Looked up from germline, CDR1 is SEHNR and CDR2 is FQNEAQ (reference sequence). J lost 4 bases, V lost 5 bases, and 7 bases had no gene match. The CDR3 has 14 amino acids. Profiling relied on immunoSEQ multiplex PCR, and the TCRdb table lists in-frame clones only, not all of them. The sample includes roughly 95,000 clones, around 80% of them seen just once. The V and J genes are TRBV7-9 and TRBJ1-2, with 7 bases lining up with TRBD1. Sequenced sample: peripheral blood. The sequence was collected from a human donor in a cohort sampled during active COVID-19. In DNA form, the CDR3 reads TGTGCCAGCAGCGGGCAAGGGGGCCCCTATGGCTACACCTTC. Translated, it gives CASSGQGGPYGYTF. The whole variable domain, filled in from reference TRBV7-9 and TRBJ1-2, reads DTGVSQNPRHKITKRGQNVTFRCDPISEHNRLYWYRQTLGQGPEFLTYFQNEAQLEKSRLLSDRFSAERPKGSFSTLEIQRTEQGDSAMYLCASSGQGGPYGYTFGSGTRLTVV.